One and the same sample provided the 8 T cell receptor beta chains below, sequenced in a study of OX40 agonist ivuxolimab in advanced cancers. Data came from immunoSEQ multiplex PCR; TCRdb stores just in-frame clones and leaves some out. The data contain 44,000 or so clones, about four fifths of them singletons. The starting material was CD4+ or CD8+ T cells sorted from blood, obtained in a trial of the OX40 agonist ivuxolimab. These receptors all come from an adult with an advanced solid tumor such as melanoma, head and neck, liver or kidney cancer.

The CDR3 sequence: CASSLGGTSGGTDTQYF. The CDR3, as DNA: TGTGCCAGCAGCTTGGGTGGGACTAGCGGGGGGACAGATACGCAGTATTTT. The chain joins TRBV5-6 to TRBJ2-3; 15 bases are shared with TRBD2. Germline V gene data show CDR1 as SGHDT and CDR2 as YYEEEE. V shed 0 bases and J 3 bases; nucleotides not matched to a gene: 2. The CDR3 loop spans 17 amino acids.

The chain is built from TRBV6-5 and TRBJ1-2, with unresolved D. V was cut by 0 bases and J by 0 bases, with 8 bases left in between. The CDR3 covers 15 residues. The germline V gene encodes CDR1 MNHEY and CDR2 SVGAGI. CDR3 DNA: TGTGCCAGCAGTTACTCTCTCAGTTCTAACTATGGCTACACCTTC. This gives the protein CASSYSLSSNYGYTF.

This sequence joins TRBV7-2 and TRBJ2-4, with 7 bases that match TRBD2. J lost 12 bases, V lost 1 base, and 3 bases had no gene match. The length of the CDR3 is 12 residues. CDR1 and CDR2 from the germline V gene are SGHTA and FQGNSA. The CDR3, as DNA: TGTGCCAGCAGCTTAGACCAGCGGGGTCAGTACTTC. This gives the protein CASSLDQRGQYF.

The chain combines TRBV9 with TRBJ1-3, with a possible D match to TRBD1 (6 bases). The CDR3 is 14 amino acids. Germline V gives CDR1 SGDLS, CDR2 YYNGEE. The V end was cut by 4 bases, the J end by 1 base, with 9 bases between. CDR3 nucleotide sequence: TGTGCCAGCAGCAATCAGGGGTCTGGAAACACCATATATTTT. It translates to CASSNQGSGNTIYF.

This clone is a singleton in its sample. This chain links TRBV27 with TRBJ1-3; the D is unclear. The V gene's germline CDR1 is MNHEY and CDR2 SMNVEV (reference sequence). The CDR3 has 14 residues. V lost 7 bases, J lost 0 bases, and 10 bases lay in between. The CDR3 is CASMAGYSGNTIYF. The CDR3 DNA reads TGTGCCAGCATGGCGGGGTACTCTGGAAACACCATATATTTT.

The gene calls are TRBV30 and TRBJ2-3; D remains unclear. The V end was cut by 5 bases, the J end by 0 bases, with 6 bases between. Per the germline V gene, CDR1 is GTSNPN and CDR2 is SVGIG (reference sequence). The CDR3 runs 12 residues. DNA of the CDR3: TGTGCCTGGGGGGTTAGCACAGATACGCAGTATTTT. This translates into CAWGVSTDTQYF.

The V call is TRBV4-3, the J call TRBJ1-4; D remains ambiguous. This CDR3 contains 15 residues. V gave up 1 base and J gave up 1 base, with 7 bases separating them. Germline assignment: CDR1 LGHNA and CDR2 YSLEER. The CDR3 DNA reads TGCGCCAGCAGCCAAGGCAGAATAACTAATGAAAAACTGTTTTTT. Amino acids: CASSQGRITNEKLFF.

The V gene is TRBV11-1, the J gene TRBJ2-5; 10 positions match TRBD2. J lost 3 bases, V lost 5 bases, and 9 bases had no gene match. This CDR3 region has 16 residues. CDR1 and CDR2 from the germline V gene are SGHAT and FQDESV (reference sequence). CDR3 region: CASSPYLAGEEETQYF. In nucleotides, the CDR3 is TGTGCCAGCAGCCCCTACCTAGCGGGGGAGGAAGAGACCCAGTACTTC.